This entry concerns a single TCR beta chain. The record originates from a study of blood T cell repertoires in COVID-19. Study summary: Samples came from the United States, Italy and Spain, spanning acute and convalescent COVID-19. T cells, B-cell-depleted T cells, or PBMCs supplied cDNA or gDNA.

Unmatched junction bases numbered 6, after V lost 2 bases and J lost 5 bases. Germline values: CDR1 SGHTA, CDR2 FQGNSA. The CDR3 runs to 15 residues. Profiled with immunoSEQ multiplex PCR; TCRdb holds only in-frame clones, not every one. Of nearly 350,000 clones detected, over 80% appear once; the ten largest clones hold around 6%. The specimen was peripheral blood. The receptor's source is a woman aged 45-59 years with COVID-19, enrolled during active disease. This sequence joins TRBV7-2 and TRBJ2-3; 8 nucleotides agree with TRBD2. Here the CDR3 reads CASSLSGRTEDTQYF. CDR3 in DNA: TGTGCCAGCAGCTTAAGCGGGAGAACTGAAGATACGCAGTATTTT.